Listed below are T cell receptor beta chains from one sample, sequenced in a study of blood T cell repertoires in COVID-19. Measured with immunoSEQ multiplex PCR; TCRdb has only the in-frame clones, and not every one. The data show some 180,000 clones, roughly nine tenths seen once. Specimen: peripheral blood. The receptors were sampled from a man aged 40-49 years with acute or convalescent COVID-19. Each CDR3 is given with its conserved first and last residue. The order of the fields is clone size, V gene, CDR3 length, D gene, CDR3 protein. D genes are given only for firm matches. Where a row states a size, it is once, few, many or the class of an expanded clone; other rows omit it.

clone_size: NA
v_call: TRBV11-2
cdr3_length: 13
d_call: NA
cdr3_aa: CASSLDWLQPQHF

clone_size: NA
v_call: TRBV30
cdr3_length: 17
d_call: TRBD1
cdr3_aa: CAWSVGTGVKVGYGYTF

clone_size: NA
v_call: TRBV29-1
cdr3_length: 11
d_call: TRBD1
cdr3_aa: CSAGQGDGYTF

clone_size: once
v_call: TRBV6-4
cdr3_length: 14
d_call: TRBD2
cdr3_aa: CAKVTSAKTDTQYF

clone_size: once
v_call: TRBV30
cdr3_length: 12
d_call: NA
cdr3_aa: CARGQKNEKLFF

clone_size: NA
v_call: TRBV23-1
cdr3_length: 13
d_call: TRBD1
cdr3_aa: CASSPTGVKTQYF

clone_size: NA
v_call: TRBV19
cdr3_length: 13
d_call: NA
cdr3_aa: CASRDTNQETQYF

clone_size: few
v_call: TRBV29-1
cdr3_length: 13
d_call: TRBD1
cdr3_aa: CSGRTGGLGGYTF

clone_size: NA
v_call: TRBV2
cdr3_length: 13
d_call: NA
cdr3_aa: CALGSLGNQPQHF

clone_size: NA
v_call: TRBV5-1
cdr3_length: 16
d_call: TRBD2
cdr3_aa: CASSPRLAGAYNEQFF

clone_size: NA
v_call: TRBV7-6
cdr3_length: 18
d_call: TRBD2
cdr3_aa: CASSLGAGLAGGSYEQYF

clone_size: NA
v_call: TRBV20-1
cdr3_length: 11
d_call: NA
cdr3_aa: CSAPGGTEAFF

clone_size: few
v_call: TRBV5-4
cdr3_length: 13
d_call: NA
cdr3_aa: CASKPGATYEQYF

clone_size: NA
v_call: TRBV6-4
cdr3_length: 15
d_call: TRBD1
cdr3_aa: CASSDRPGGYTEAFF

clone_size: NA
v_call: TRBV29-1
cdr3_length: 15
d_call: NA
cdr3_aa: CSVAGREEKGDTQYF

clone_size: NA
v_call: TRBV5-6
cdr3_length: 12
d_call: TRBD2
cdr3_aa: CASSPAGGVWFF

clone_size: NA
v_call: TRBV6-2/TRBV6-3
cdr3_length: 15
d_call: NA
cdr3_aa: CASSYGGGKSYEQYF

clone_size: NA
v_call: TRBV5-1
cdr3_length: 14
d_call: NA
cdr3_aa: CASSRRDTNYGYTF

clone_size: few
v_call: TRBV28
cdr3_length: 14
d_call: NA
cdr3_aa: CASSLYTGAGELFF

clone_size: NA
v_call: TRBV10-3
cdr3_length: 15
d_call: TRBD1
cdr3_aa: CAISESIRGYQPQHF

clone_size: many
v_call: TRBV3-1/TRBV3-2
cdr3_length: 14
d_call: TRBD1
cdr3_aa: CASRGKGQGYGYTF

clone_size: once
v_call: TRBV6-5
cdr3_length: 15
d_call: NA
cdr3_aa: CASSYKGRGGDTIYF

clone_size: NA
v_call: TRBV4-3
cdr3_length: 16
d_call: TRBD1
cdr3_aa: CASSQGTGDYYNEQFF

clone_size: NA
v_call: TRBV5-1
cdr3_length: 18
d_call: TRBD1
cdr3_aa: CASSLVRRTGGNADTQYF

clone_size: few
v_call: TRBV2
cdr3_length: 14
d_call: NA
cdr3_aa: CASSEVEGDYGYTF

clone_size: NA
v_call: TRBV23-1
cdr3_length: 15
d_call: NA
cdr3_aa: CASSQSKDSSYEQYF

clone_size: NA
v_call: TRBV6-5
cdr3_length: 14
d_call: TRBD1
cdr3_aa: CASTRQGTYNEQFF

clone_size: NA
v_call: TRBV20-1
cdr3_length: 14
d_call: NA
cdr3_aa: CSASMVGGRGGYTF

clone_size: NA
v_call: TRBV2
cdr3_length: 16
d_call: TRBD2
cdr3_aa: CASSEQLAGAALEQYF

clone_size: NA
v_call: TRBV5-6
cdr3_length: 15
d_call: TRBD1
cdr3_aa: CASSRGQAWREPQHF

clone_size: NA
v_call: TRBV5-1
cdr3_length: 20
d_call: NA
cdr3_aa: CASSLATVILGLTSGNTIYF

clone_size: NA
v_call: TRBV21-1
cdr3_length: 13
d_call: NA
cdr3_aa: CASWGQGGYEQYF

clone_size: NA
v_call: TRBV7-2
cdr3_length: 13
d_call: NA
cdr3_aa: CASGRGHKDTQYF

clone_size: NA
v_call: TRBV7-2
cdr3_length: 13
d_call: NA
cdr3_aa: CASSLRQNTEAFF

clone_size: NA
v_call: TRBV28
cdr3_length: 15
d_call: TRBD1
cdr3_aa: CASSTPGQGVGEQFF

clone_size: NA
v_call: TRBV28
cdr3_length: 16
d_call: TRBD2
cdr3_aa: CASRLLAGGPYNEQFF

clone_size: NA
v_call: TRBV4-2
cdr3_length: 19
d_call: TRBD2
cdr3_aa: CASSQAKPPTSGGHNEQFF

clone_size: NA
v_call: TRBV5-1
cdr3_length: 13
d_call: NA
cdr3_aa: CASSQDSYNEQFF

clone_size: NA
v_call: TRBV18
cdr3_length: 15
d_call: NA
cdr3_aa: CASSPPRGGDTEAFF

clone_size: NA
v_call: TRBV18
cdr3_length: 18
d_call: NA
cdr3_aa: CASSVHLLGGTMNTEAFF

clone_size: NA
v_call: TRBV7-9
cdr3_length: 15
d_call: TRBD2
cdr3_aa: CASSLLAGAQETQYF

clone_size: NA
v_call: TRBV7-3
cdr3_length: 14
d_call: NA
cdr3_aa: CASSPDNSGNTIYF

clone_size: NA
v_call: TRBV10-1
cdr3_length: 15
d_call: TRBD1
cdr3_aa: CASSPDGTGNSPLHF

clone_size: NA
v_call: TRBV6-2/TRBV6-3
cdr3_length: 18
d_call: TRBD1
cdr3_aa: CASSSPGQFAYSNQPQHF

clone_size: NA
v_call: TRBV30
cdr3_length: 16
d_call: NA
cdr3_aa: CAWSVQEMLSTDTQYF

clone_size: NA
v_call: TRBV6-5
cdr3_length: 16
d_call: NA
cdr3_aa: CASSYSSGRALGRYTF

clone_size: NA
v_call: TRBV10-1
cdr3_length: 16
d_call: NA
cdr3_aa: CASSEMDPTGPGELFF

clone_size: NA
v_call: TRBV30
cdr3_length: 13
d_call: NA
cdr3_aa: CAWSTGRGQPQHF

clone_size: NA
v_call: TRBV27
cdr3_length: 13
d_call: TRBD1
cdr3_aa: CASSRQGNTEAFF

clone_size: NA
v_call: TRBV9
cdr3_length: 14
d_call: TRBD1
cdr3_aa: CASSVTGQGHEQYF